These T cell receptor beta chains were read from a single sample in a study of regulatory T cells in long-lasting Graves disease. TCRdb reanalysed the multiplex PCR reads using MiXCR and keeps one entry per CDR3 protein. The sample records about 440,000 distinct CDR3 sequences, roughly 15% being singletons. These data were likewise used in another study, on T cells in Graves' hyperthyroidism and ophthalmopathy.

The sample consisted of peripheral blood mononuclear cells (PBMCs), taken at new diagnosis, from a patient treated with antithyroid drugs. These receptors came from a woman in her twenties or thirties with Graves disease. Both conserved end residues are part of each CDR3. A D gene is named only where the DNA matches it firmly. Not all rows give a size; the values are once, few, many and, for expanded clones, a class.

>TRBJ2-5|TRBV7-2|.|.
TGTGCCAGCAGCACTAGTAGGACACAAGAGACCCAGTACTTC
CASSTSRTQETQYF
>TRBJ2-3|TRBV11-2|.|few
TGTGCCAGCAGCGTGGGTCGGACAGATACGCAGTATTTT
CASSVGRTDTQYF
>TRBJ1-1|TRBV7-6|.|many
TGTGCCAGCAGCCCAGGGTTCGCGGAAGCTTTCTTT
CASSPGFAEAFF
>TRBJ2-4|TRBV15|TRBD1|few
TGTGCCACCAGCGAATACAGGGGAGAGGCCAAAAACATTCAGTACTTC
CATSEYRGEAKNIQYF
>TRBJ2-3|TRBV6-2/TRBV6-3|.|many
TGTGCCAGCAGTTACGTCGGGAGTACAGATACGCAGTATTTT
CASSYVGSTDTQYF
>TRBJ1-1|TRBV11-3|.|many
TGTGCCAGCAGCTTAGGAGGGTGGCCGAGCGAAGCTTTCTTT
CASSLGGWPSEAFF
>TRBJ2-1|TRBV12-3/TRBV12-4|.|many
TGTGCCAGCAGTTACCTCAGAGACAATGAGCAGTTCTTC
CASSYLRDNEQFF
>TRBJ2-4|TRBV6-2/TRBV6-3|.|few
TGTGCCAGCACCAAACCAACAGGGCGAGCCAAAAACATTCAGTACTTC
CASTKPTGRAKNIQYF
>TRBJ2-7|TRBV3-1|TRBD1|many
TGTGCCAGCAGCCAAGGGACAGGGGTCCGGGAGCAGTACTTC
CASSQGTGVREQYF
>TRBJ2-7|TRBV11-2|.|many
TGTGCCAGCAGCGGGAGCTCCTACGAGCAGTACTTC
CASSGSSYEQYF
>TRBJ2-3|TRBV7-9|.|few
TGTGCCAGCAGCCGCTCCTTTCAGGTTACAGGCACAGATACGCAGTATTTT
CASSRSFQVTGTDTQYF
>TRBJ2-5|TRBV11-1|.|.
TGTGCCAGCAGCTTTGGGATGGAGACCCAGTACTTC
CASSFGMETQYF
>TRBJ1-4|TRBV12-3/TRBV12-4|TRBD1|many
TGTGCCAGCAGTTACAGGGGTGATGAAAAACTGTTTTTT
CASSYRGDEKLFF
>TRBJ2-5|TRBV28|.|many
TGTGCCAGCTACGACGGACAGACCCAAGAGACCCAGTACTTC
CASYDGQTQETQYF
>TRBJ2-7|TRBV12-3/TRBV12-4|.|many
TGTGCCAGCAGTTCAGGGGCTACCGAGCAGTACTTC
CASSSGATEQYF
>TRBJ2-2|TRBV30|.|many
TGTGCCTGGGAGATCAACACCGGGGAGCTGTTTTTT
CAWEINTGELFF
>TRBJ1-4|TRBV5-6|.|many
TGTGCCAGCAGCTTGGTGGCAGGGGATGAAAAACTGTTTTTT
CASSLVAGDEKLFF
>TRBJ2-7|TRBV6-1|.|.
TGTGCCAGCAGTGAAAAGCGTAGCGAGCAGTACTTC
CASSEKRSEQYF
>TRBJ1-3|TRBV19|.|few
TGTGCCAGTAGTAACCCGAGCGGCTCTGGAAACACCATATATTTT
CASSNPSGSGNTIYF
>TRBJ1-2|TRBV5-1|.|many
TGCGCCAGCAGCTTGGGACAGAACAACTATGGCTACACCTTC
CASSLGQNNYGYTF
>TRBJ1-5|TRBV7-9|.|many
TGTGCCAGCAGCTTACCAGGTAGCAATCAGCCCCAGCATTTT
CASSLPGSNQPQHF
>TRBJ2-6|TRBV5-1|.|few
TGCGCCAGCAGCTTGTTAGGCAGGGGAACTGGGGCCAACGTCCTGACTTTC
CASSLLGRGTGANVLTF
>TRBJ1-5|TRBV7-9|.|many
TGTGCCAGCAGTCCCTCGGGCAATCAGCCCCAGCATTTT
CASSPSGNQPQHF
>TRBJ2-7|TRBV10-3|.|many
TGTGCCATCAGTGAGCACGGACCAGACGAGCAGTACTTC
CAISEHGPDEQYF
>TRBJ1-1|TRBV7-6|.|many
TGTGCCAGCAGCTTACTCTCGAACACTGAAGCTTTCTTT
CASSLLSNTEAFF
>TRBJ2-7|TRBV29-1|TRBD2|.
TGCAGTGCCGGGGGGGTGGGGGTAGCGGGAGGGCCTTGGGACGAGCAGTACTTC
CSAGGVGVAGGPWDEQYF
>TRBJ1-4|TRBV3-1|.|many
TGTGCCAGCAGCCCAGCTATCAGGGAAAAACTGTTTTTT
CASSPAIREKLFF
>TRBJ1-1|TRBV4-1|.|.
TGCGCCAGCAGCCTTCGCCTCCAGGGTACCACTGAAGCTTTCTTT
CASSLRLQGTTEAFF
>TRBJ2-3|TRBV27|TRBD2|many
TGTGCCAGCAGCGTGCTAACGGGAGGTCGTAAAGATACGCAGTATTTT
CASSVLTGGRKDTQYF
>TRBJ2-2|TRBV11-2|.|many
TGTGCCAGCAGCTTCAGTCGGGTTCTGAACACCGGGGAGCTGTTTTTT
CASSFSRVLNTGELFF
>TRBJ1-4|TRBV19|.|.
TGTGCCAGTAGTATGCCTCCTGATGAAAAACTGTTTTTT
CASSMPPDEKLFF
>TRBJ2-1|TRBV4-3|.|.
TGCGCCAGCAGCCAAGATTTGACGGGAGCTAGCTATGAGCAGTTCTTC
CASSQDLTGASYEQFF
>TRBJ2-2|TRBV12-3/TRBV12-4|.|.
TGTGCCAGCAGTTCCCGATTTCGAGGGACCGGGGAGCTGTTTTTT
CASSSRFRGTGELFF
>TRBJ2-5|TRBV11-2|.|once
TGTGCCAGCAGCTCGGGGGTCCCAGGGCGAGAGACCCAGTACTTC
CASSSGVPGRETQYF
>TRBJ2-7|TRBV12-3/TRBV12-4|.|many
TGTGCCAGCAGCCCGGACGACGAGCAGTACTTC
CASSPDDEQYF
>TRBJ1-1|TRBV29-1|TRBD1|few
TGCAGCGGCGGACAAACAGGGGGCGCGGACACTGAAGCTTTCTTT
CSGGQTGGADTEAFF
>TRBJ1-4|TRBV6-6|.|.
TGTGCCAGCAGTTACTCGGGGGAAGCCTTAAATGAAAAACTGTTTTTT
CASSYSGEALNEKLFF
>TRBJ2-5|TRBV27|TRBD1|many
TGTGCCAGCAGACTAAGAGCCAGGGGGGAGACCCAGTACTTC
CASRLRARGETQYF
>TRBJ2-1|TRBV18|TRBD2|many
TGTGCCAGCTCACCCACTAGCGGGGCCAGGAATGAGCAGTTCTTC
CASSPTSGARNEQFF
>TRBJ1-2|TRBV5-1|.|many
TGCGCCAGCAGCTTGGGCCCCGGGGGTCCCGAGGATGGCTACACCTTC
CASSLGPGGPEDGYTF
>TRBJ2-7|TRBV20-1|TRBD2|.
TGCAGTGCTAGAGTTGGGACTAGCGGGGTCGAGCAGTACTTC
CSARVGTSGVEQYF
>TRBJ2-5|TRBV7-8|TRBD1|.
TGTGCCAGCAGCTTAGGCTTCCCCGGGACAGGGGGAGAGACCCAGTACTTC
CASSLGFPGTGGETQYF
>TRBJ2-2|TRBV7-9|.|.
TGTGCCAGCAGCACGAAGAAGGGCAGGGGGGTTACCGGGGAGCTGTTTTTT
CASSTKKGRGVTGELFF
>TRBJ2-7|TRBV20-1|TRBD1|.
TGCAGTGCTAGAACCCAGGACAGGGGCCCCTACGAGCAGTACTTC
CSARTQDRGPYEQYF
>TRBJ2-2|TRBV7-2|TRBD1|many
TGTGCCAGCAGCCCACCGGGACAGGGTGGCACCGGGGAGCTGTTTTTT
CASSPPGQGGTGELFF
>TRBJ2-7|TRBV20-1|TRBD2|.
TGCAGTGCTGGACCCCCGGAACTAGCGGGAGAGGTCCACGAGCAGTACTTC
CSAGPPELAGEVHEQYF
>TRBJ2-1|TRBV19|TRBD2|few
TGTGCCAGTAGTACCCAACTAGCGGGAGGGAGCTCCTACAATGAGCAGTTCTTC
CASSTQLAGGSSYNEQFF
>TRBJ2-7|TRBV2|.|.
TGTGCCAGCAGTGAAGGGACAAACTACGAGCAGTACTTC
CASSEGTNYEQYF
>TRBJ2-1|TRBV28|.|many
TGTGCCAGCAGTCGGGACTTATACAATGAGCAGTTCTTC
CASSRDLYNEQFF
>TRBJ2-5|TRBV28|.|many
TGTGCCAGCAGTTTAGGGGATCTATTTGGCCAAGAGACCCAGTACTTC
CASSLGDLFGQETQYF
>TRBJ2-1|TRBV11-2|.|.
TGTGCCAGCAGTCGGGGGTCGAGGTTTCGCTTCTTGAATGAGCAGTTCTTC
CASSRGSRFRFLNEQFF
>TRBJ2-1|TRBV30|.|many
TGTGCCTGGAGTGTCAAAGAGCAGTTCTTC
CAWSVKEQFF
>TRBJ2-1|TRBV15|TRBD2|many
TGTGCCACCAGCAGACTTACGGGACTAGCGGCCTTCTTC
CATSRLTGLAAFF
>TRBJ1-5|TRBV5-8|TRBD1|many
TGTGCCAGCAGCACTACGACAGGGAATCAGCCCCAGCATTTT
CASSTTTGNQPQHF
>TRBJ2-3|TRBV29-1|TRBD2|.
TGCAGTGCCGGGGGGACTAGCGGGCGTCATAGCACAGATACGCAGTATTTT
CSAGGTSGRHSTDTQYF